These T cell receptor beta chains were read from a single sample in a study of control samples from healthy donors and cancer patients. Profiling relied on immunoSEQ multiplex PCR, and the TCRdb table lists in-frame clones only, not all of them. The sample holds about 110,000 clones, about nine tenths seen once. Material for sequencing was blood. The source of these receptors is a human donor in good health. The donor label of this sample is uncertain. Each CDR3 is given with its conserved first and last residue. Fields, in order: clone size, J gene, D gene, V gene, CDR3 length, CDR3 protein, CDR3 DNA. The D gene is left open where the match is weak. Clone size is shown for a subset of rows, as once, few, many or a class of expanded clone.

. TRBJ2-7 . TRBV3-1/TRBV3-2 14 CASSQREGGYEQYF TGTGCCAGCAGCCAAAGAGAAGGAGGCTACGAGCAGTACTTC
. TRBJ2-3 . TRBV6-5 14 CASSGYLTAYTQYF TGTGCCAGCAGCGGCTACTTGACAGCCTATACGCAGTATTTT
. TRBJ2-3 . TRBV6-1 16 CASSESPGIGADTQYF TGTGCCAGCAGTGAATCTCCAGGGATAGGGGCAGATACGCAGTATTTT
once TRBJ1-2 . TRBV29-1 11 CSVVGKGGYTF TGCAGCGTTGTTGGGAAAGGGGGCTACACCTTC
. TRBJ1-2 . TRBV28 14 CASSRGGTVYGYTF TGTGCCAGCAGCCGGGGGGGGACGGTCTATGGCTACACCTTC
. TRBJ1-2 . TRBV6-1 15 CASSEKNRETYGYTF TGTGCCAGCAGTGAAAAAAACAGGGAGACCTATGGCTACACCTTC
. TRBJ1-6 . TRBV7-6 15 CASSQRSGGNSPLHF TGTGCCAGCAGCCAACGATCCGGGGGGAATTCACCCCTCCACTTT
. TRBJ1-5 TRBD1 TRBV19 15 CATSRTGNSNQPQHF TGTGCCACCTCCCGGACAGGGAATAGCAATCAGCCCCAGCATTTT
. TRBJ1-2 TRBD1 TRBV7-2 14 CASSPGQGAYGYTF TGTGCCAGCAGCCCCGGACAGGGGGCCTATGGCTACACCTTC
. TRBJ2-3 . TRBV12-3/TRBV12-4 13 CASSYDALDTQYF TGTGCCAGCAGTTACGACGCTTTGGATACGCAGTATTTT
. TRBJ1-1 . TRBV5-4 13 CASSLGGGTEAFF TGTGCCAGCAGCTTGGGGGGAGGCACTGAAGCTTTCTTT
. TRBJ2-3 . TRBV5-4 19 CASSLGGGGAGASTDTQYF TGTGCCAGCAGCTTGGGAGGTGGTGGGGCGGGGGCCAGCACAGATACGCAGTATTTT
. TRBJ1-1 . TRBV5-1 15 CASSLAIGGGTEAFF TGCGCCAGCAGCTTGGCCATAGGAGGGGGAACTGAAGCTTTCTTT
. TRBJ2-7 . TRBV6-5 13 CASSLTVNYEQYF TGTGCCAGCAGTCTGACAGTGAACTACGAGCAGTACTTC
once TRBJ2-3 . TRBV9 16 CASSGPSDIHTDTQYF TGTGCCAGCAGCGGCCCTAGCGACATTCACACAGATACGCAGTATTTT
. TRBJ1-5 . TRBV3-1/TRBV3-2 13 CASSVGGNQPQHF TGTGCCAGCTCTGTCGGGGGCAATCAGCCCCAGCATTTT
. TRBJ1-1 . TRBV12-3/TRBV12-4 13 CASSSRAGTEAFF TGTGCCAGCAGTTCCAGGGCGGGTACTGAAGCTTTCTTT
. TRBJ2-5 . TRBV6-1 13 CASSEPLPGTPNF TGTGCCAGCAGTGAACCCTTACCCGGGACGCCGAACTTC
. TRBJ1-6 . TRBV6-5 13 CASRAGTGSPLHF TGTGCCAGCAGGGCCGGGACGGGGTCACCCCTCCACTTT
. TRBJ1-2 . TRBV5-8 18 CASSLAPNQGPRPYGYTF TGTGCCAGCAGCTTGGCCCCCAACCAGGGGCCGCGCCCCTATGGCTACACCTTC
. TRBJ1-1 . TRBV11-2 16 CASSLDLVGDSTEAFF TGTGCCAGCAGCTTAGATCTGGTCGGTGACAGTACTGAAGCTTTCTTT
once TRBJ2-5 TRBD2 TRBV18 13 CASSPGGQETQYF TGTGCCAGCTCACCGGGGGGGCAAGAGACCCAGTACTTC
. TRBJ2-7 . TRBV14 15 CASSQTRDFPHEQYF TGTGCCAGCAGCCAAACGCGGGACTTCCCTCACGAGCAGTACTTC
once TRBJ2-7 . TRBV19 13 CASSFAGTYEQYF TGTGCCAGTAGTTTTGCGGGTACCTACGAGCAGTACTTC
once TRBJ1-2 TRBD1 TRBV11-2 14 CASRSPGGGYGYTF TGTGCCAGCAGGTCACCAGGGGGCGGCTATGGCTACACCTTC
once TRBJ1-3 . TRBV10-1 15 CASSAGSFSGNTIYF TGCGCCAGCTCAGCGGGGAGCTTCTCTGGAAACACCATATATTTT
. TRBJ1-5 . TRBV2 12 CATSTGYQPQHF TGTGCCACCTCGACAGGATATCAGCCCCAGCATTTT
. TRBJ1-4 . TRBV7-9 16 CASSLGTAATNEKLFF TGTGCCAGCAGCTTAGGGACAGCCGCAACTAATGAAAAACTGTTTTTT
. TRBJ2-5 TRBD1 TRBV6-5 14 CASSRDRVQETQYF TGTGCCAGCAGCCGGGACAGGGTACAAGAGACCCAGTACTTC
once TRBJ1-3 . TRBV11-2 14 CASSRAGSGNTIYF TGTGCCAGCAGCCGTGCGGGTTCTGGAAACACCATATATTTT
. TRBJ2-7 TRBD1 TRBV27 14 CASSPGTGLYEQYF TGTGCCAGCAGCCCCGGGACAGGCCTCTACGAGCAGTACTTC
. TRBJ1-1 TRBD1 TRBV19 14 CASSITGGNTEAFF TGTGCCAGTAGTATTACAGGGGGGAACACTGAAGCTTTCTTT
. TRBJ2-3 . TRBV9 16 CASGPSEWAHTDTQYF TGTGCCAGCGGACCTAGCGAGTGGGCCCACACAGATACGCAGTATTTT
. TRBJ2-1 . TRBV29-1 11 CSVARNNEQFF TGCAGCGTTGCCCGGAACAATGAGCAGTTCTTC
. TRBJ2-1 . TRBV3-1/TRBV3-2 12 CASSGPYNEQFF TGTGCCAGCAGCGGTCCCTACAATGAGCAGTTCTTC
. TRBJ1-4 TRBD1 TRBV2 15 CASSLDRGRGEKLFF TGTGCCAGCAGCCTCGACAGGGGCAGGGGTGAAAAACTGTTTTTT
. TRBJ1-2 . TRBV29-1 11 CSVVGDIGYTF TGCAGCGTTGTTGGGGATATCGGCTACACCTTC
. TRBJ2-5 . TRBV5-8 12 CASSFSLKTQYF TGTGCCAGCAGCTTCTCTTTGAAGACCCAGTACTTC
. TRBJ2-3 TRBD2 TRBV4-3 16 CASSQGTSGGYDTQYF TGCGCCAGCAGCCAAGGGACTAGCGGGGGGTACGATACGCAGTATTTT
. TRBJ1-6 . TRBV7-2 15 CASSLVLGGNSPLHF TGTGCCAGCAGCTTAGTCCTAGGGGGTAATTCACCCCTCCACTTT
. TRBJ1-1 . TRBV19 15 CASSLPQGANTEAFF TGTGCCAGTAGTCTGCCACAGGGAGCCAACACTGAAGCTTTCTTT
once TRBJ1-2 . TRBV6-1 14 CASSERKGRAGYTF TGTGCCAGCAGTGAAAGAAAGGGACGGGCTGGCTACACCTTC
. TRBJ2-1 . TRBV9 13 CASSTSSGTEQFF TGTGCCAGCAGCACCAGTAGCGGTACTGAGCAGTTCTTC
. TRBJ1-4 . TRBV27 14 CASSQRGLGEKLFF TGTGCCAGCAGTCAACGGGGTCTTGGTGAAAAACTGTTTTTT
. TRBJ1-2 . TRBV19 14 CASSISAQGYGYTF TGTGCCAGTAGTATCTCGGCCCAGGGCTATGGCTACACCTTC
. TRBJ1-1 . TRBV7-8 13 CASSRSENTEAFF TGTGCCAGCAGCAGATCAGAGAACACTGAAGCTTTCTTT
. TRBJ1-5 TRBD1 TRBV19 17 CASSIDRATGRNQPQHF TGTGCCAGTAGTATAGATCGTGCGACAGGGCGCAATCAGCCCCAGCATTTT
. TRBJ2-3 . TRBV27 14 CASSPGRRTDTQYF TGTGCCAGCAGTCCCGGACGGCGCACAGATACGCAGTATTTT
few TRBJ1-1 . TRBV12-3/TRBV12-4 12 CASRKANTEAFF TGTGCCAGCAGGAAGGCGAACACTGAAGCTTTCTTT